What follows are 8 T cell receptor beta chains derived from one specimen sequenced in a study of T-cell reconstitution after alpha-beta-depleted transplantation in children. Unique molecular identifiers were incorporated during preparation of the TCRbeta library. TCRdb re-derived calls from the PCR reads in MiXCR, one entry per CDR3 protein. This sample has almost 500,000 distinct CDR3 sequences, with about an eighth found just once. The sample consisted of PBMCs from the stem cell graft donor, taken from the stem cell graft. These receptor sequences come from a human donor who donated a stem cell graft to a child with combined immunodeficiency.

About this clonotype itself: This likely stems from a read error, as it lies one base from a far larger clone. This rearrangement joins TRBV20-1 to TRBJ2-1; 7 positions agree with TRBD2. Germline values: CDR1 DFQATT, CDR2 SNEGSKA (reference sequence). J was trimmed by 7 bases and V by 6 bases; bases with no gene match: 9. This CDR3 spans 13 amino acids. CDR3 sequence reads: CSAPTGGGNEQFF. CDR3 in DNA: TGCAGTGCGCCAACTGGCGGGGGAAATGAGCAGTTCTTC.

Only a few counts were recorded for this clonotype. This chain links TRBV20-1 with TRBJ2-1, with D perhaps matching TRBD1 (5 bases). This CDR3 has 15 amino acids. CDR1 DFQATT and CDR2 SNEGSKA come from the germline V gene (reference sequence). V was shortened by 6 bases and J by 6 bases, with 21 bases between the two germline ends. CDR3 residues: CSAAQGRFFPNEQFF. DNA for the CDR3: TGCAGTGCGGCCCAGGGCCGTTTTTTCCCCAATGAGCAGTTCTTC.

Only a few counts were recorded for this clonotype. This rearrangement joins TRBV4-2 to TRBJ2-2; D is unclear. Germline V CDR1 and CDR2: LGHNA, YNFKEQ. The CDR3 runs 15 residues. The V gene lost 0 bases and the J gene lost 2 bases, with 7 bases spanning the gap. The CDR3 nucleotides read TGTGCCAGCAGCCAAGAGAAGGGTAACACCGGGGAGCTGTTTTTT. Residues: CASSQEKGNTGELFF.

The CDR3 DNA sequence: TGTGCCAGCAGTTTCTTTGGGGCCAATCAGCCCCAGCATTTT. The encoded protein is CASSFFGANQPQHF. The chain recombines TRBV12-3 or TRBV12-4 with TRBJ1-5; possibly TRBD1 for D (5 bases). The ends were cut back, 3 bases at V and 3 bases at J, with 9 bases in the middle. The CDR3 is 14 residues long.

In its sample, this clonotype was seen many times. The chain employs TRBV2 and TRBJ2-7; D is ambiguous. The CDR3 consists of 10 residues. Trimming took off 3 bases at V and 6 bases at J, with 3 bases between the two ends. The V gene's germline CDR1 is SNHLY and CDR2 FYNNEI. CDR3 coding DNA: TGTGCCAGCAGTGAGGGCGAGCAGTACTTC. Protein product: CASSEGEQYF.

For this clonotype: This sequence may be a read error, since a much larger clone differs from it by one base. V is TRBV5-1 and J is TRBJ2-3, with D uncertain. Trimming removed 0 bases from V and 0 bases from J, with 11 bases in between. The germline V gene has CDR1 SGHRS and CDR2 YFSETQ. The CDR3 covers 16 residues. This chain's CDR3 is CASSLDGRFSTDTQYF. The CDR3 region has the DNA TGCGCCAGCAGCTTGGACGGCAGGTTTAGCACAGATACGCAGTATTTT.

CDR3 DNA sequence: TGTGCCAGCAGCTTAGTGGGACTAGCGGACCACTACAATGAGCAGTTCTTC. This gives the protein CASSLVGLADHYNEQFF. The chain has TRBV7-2 and TRBJ2-1; TRBD2 matches at 11 bases. This CDR3 contains 17 residues. J was trimmed by 3 bases and V by 1 base; bases with no gene match: 5. Per the germline V gene, CDR1 is SGHTA and CDR2 is FQGNSA.

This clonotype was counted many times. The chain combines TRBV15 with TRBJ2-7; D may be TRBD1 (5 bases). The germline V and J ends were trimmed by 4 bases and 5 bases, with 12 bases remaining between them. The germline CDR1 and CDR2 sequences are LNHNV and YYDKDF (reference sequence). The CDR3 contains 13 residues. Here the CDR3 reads CATSTRLGHEQYF. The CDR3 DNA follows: TGTGCCACCAGCACCCGACTGGGGCACGAGCAGTACTTC.